These 9 T cell receptor beta chains share one sample of origin, sequenced in a study of tissue T cells after allogeneic stem cell transplantation. Indicated time point: mouse harvest day 7 after allogeneic transplant. Each mouse received 10^7 T-cell-depleted marrow cells plus 10^6 splenic CD5+ T cells by tail vein. Profiled with immunoSEQ multiplex PCR; TCRdb holds only in-frame clones, not every one. Of some 4,100 clones in the sample, around 50% were seen once. Sequenced: gut tissue. The source is a female BALB/c mouse given C57BL/6 T cells with graft-versus-host disease after an allogeneic hematopoietic cell transplant.

This clone appeared once. One end of the junction does not line up with germline, which may come from a read error. Genes and germline come from the mouse. The read gets to within 1 residue of the CDR3 end, and the germline J gene fills in the rest. The genes are TRBV12-1 and TRBJ2-7, with TRBD2 matching over 8 bases. CDR3 size: 14 residues. From germline, CDR1 is SGHSN and CDR2 HYEKVE. The CDR3 bases that were read are TGTACCAGCTCTTATTCTTGGGGGGGAAATGAACAGTAC. Amino acids: CTSSYSWGGNEQY. The complete CDR3 protein is CTSSYSWGGNEQYF.

This clone is medium-sized in the sample. Each gene name is a mouse one. The DNA ends 1 residue before the CDR3 does, and the rest of the CDR3 is filled in from the germline J gene. The chain joins TRBV26 to TRBJ1-3, with 7 bases fitting TRBD1. Germline loops: CDR1 KGHPV, CDR2 FQNQEV (reference sequence). The trim removed 6 bases at V and 0 bases at J, leaving 2 bases unmatched. The CDR3 totals 14 residues. CDR3 sequence reads: CASSRDSSGNTLYF. Partial CDR3 DNA: TGTGCCAGCAGCCGGGACAGTTCTGGAAATACGCTCTAT.

This clone was detected a few times. Genes and germline are mouse. The CDR3 extends 1 residue past the end of the read, so its final part is completed from the germline J gene. This chain connects TRBV2 to TRBJ2-7, with D perhaps TRBD1 (6 bases). This CDR3 is 15 amino acids long. The V gene's germline CDR1 is LGHNA and CDR2 YSYQKL. The V and J ends lost 0 bases and 0 bases respectively, with 9 bases between them. CDR3 region: CASSQEGTSSYEQYF. CDR3 DNA, as far as it was read: TGTGCCAGCAGCCAAGAAGGGACAAGCTCCTATGAACAGTAC.

For this clone: Gene names and germline match the mouse. The read terminates 1 residue before the CDR3 end, so the remaining end is supplied by the germline J gene. The gene calls are TRBV16 and TRBJ2-1; 7 bases agree with TRBD2. The CDR3 loop spans 12 amino acids. From germline, CDR1 is SGHSA and CDR2 FRNQAP. V shed 5 bases and J 6 bases; nucleotides not matched to a gene: 1. CDR3 bases read: TGTGCAAGCAGCGACTGGGTTGCTGAGCAGTTC. It codes for CASSDWVAEQF. The whole CDR3 sequence reads CASSDWVAEQFF.

A note on this clone: Genes and germline come from the mouse. The sequence runs out 1 residue before the end of the CDR3; the remainder is reconstructed from the germline J gene. The chain uses TRBV26 and TRBJ2-3; 10 bases agree with TRBD2. Trimming took 6 bases from V and 1 from J; bases not matched to a gene: 4. CDR1 KGHPV and CDR2 FQNQEV come from the germline V gene (reference sequence). This CDR3 is built from 15 residues. This CDR3 reads CASSHWGGGAETLYF. The sequenced CDR3 bases are TGTGCCAGCAGCCACTGGGGGGGAGGTGCAGAAACGCTGTAT.

With regard to this clone: Germline and genes: mouse. The CDR3 end is not reached by the read, which stops 1 residue before it; the germline J gene fills it in. The chain joins TRBV26 to TRBJ2-7, with TRBD1 identical over 8 bases. This CDR3 has 12 residues. The V gene end was trimmed by 3 bases and the J gene end by 8 bases; junction bases not matched to a gene: 3. The V gene's germline CDR1 is KGHPV and CDR2 FQNQEV (reference sequence). The sequenced part of the CDR3 DNA is TGTGCCAGCAGTCTACAGGGGGAAAAACAGTAC. This sequence encodes CASSLQGEKQY. The CDR3 in its entirety is CASSLQGEKQYF.

Remarks on this clone: These gene names are mouse names. The read stops 1 residue short of the end of the CDR3; the missing end is completed from the germline J gene. V gene TRBV26 combines with J gene TRBJ2-2, with unresolved D. CDR1 and CDR2 from the germline V gene are KGHPV and FQNQEV (reference sequence). Trimming removed 2 bases from V and 0 bases from J, with 4 bases in between. This CDR3 is 14 amino acids long. The CDR3 DNA, read in part, is TGTGCCAGCAGTCTGAACGCAAACACCGGGCAGCTCTAC. Its protein product is CASSLNANTGQLY. The CDR3, in full, reads CASSLNANTGQLYF.

About this clone itself: Gene and germline names: mouse. The missing CDR3 end, 1 residue past where the read stops, is filled in from the germline J gene. The V call is TRBV3, the J call TRBJ2-5; 9 nucleotides match TRBD2. CDR3 length equals 14 residues. J gave up 5 bases and V 4 bases, and 4 bases lay outside the gene matches. The germline CDR1 and CDR2 sequences are SNHLY and FYNGKV (reference sequence). The part of the CDR3 DNA that was read is TGTGCCAGCAGCTCCGGGACTGGGAGAGACACCCAGTAC. Protein sequence: CASSSGTGRDTQY. The full CDR3 protein reads CASSSGTGRDTQYF.

Details on this clone: The germline and genes are mouse ones. The CDR3 protein is CASSQRTGGLNQDTQYF. The sequenced part of the CDR3 DNA is TGTGCCAGCAGCCAAAGGACTGGGGGCCTTAACCAAGACACCCAGTAC. The chain joins TRBV5 to TRBJ2-5; 10 bases are a match to TRBD2. The read comes to an end 1 residue before the CDR3 does, leaving the germline J gene to fill in the end. There are 17 residues in the CDR3. With 2 bases clipped from V and 0 bases from J, the junction kept 5 bases outside the gene matches. Germline V gene lookup returns CDR1 LGHNA and CDR2 YNLKQL (reference sequence).